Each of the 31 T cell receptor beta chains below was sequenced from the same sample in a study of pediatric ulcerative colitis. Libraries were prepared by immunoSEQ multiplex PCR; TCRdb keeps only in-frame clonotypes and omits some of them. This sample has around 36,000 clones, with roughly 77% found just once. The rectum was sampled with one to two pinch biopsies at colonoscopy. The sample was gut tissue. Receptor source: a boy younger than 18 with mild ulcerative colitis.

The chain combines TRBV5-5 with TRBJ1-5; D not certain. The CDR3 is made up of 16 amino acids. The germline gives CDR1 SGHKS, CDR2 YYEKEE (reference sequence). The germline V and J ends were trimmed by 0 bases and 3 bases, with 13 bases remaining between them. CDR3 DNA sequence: TGTGCCAGCAGCTTGGCGGTCGGAGGGCACAATCAGCCCCAGCATTTT. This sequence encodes CASSLAVGGHNQPQHF. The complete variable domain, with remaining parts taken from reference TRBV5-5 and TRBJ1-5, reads DAGVTQSPTHLIKTRGQQVTLRCSPISGHKSVSWYQQVLGQGPQFIFQYYEKEERGRGNFPDRFSARQFPNYSSELNVNALLLGDSALYLCASSLAVGGHNQPQHFGDGTRLSIL.

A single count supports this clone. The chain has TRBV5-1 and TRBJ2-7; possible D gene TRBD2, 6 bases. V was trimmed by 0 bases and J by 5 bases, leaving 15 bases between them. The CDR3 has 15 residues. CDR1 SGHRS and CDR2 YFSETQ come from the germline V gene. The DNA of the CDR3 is TGCGCCAGCAGCTTGGGGCCAGGGAGGTGGGACGAGCAGTACTTC. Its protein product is CASSLGPGRWDEQYF.

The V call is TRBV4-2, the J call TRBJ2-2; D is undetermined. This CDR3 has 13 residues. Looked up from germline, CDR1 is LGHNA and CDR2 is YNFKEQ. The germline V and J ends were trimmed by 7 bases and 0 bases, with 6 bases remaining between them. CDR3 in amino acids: CASTTANTGELFF. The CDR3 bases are TGTGCCAGCACTACAGCGAACACCGGGGAGCTGTTTTTT.

The DNA of the CDR3 is TGTGCCAGCAGTAATCAGGGGGGCACTGAAGCTTTCTTT. Protein sequence: CASSNQGGTEAFF. The rearrangement links TRBV25-1 to TRBJ1-1, with 7 bases fitting TRBD1. This CDR3 has 13 amino acids. Losses at the gene ends were 5 bases for V and 4 bases for J; bases not matched to a gene: 4. Germline V gene data show CDR1 as MGHDK and CDR2 as SYGVNS.

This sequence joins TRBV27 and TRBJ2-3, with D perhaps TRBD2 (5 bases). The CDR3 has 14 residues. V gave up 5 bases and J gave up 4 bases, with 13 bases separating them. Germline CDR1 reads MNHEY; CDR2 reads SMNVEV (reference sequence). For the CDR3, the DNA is TGTGCCAGCAGTCTACTTGCTAGCCCAGATACGCAGTATTTT. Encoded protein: CASSLLASPDTQYF.

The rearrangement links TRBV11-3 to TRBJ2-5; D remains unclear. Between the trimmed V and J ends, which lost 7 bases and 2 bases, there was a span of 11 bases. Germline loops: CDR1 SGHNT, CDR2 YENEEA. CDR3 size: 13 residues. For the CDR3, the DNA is TGTGCCAGCACCCTGGGCCAGCAAGAGACCCAGTACTTC. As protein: CASTLGQQETQYF.

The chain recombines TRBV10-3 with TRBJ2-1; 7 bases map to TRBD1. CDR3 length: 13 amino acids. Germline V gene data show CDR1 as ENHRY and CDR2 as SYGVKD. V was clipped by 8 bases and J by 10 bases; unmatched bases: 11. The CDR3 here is CAISTAGGREQFF. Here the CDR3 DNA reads TGTGCCATCTCGACGGCAGGGGGTAGGGAGCAGTTCTTC.

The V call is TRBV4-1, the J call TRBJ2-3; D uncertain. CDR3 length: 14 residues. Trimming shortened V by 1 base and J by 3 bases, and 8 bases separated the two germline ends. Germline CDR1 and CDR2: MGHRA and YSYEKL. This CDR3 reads CASSQGWGTDTQYF. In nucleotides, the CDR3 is TGCGCCAGCAGCCAAGGTTGGGGAACAGATACGCAGTATTTT.

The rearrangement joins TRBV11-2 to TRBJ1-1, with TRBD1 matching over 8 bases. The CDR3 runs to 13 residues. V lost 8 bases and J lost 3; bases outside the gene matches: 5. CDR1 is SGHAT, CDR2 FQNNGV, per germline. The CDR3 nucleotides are TGTGCCAGCCGCCCAGGGGGCCACACTGAAGCTTTCTTT. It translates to CASRPGGHTEAFF.

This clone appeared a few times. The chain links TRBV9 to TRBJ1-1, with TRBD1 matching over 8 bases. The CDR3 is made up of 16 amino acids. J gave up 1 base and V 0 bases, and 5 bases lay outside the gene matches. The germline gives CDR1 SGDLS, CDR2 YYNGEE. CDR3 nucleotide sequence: TGTGCCAGCAGCGTAGCAGGACAGGGTACGAACACTGAAGCTTTCTTT. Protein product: CASSVAGQGTNTEAFF.

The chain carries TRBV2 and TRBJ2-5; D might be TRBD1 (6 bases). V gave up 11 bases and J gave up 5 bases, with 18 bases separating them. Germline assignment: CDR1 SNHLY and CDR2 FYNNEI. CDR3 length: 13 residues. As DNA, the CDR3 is TGTGCCGGACGGGACACCGGGTGGGAGACCCAGTACTTC. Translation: CAGRDTGWETQYF.

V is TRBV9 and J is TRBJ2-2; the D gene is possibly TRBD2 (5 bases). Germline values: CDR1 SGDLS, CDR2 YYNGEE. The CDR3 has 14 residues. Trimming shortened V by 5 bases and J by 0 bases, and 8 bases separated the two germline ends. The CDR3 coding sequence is TGTGCCAGCAGTTGGACTCCGAACACCGGGGAGCTGTTTTTT. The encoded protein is CASSWTPNTGELFF.

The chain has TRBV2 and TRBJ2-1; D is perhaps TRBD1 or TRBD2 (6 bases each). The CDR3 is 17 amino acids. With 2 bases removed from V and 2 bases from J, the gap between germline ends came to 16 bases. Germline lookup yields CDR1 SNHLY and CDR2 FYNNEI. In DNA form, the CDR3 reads TGTGCCAGCAGTGAAACCTTTGGGGGGCCAACCTACAATGAGCAGTTCTTC. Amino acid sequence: CASSETFGGPTYNEQFF.

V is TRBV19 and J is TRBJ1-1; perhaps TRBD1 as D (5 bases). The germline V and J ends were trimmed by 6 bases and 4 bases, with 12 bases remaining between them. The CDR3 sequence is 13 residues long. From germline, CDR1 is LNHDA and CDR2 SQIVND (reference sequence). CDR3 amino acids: CASSLWDGTEAFF. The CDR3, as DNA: TGTGCCAGTAGCCTATGGGACGGCACTGAAGCTTTCTTT.

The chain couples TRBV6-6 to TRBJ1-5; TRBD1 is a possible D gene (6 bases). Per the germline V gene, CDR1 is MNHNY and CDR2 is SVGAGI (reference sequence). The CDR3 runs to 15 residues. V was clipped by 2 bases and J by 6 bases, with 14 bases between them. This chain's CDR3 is CASSYGGGVPQPQHF. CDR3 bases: TGTGCCAGCAGTTACGGGGGCGGGGTCCCTCAGCCCCAGCATTTT.

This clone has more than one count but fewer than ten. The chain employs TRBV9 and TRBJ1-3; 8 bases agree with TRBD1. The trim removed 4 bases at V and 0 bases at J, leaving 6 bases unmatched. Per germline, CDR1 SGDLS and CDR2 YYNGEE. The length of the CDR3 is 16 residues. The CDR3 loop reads CASSRGQGYSGNTIYF. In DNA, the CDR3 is TGTGCCAGCAGCCGAGGACAGGGTTACTCTGGAAACACCATATATTTT.

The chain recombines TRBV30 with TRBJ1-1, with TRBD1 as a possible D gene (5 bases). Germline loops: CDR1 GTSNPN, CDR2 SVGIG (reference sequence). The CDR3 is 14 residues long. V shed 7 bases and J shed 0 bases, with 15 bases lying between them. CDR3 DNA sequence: TGTGCCTCACTGTCGGGACCGTTGAACACTGAAGCTTTCTTT. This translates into CASLSGPLNTEAFF.

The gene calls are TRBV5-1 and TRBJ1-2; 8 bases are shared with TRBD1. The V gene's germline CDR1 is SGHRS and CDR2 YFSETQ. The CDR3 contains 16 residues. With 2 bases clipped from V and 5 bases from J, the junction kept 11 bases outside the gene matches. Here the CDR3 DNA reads TGCGCCAGCAGCTTAGTTTGGCAGGGGGCAGGGTATGGCTACACCTTC. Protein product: CASSLVWQGAGYGYTF.

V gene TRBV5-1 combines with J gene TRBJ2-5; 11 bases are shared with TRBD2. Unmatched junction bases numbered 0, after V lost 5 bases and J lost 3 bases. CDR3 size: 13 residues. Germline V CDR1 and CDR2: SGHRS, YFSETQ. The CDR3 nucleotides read TGCGCCAGCAGGACTAGCGGGGAAGAGACCCAGTACTTC. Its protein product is CASRTSGEETQYF.

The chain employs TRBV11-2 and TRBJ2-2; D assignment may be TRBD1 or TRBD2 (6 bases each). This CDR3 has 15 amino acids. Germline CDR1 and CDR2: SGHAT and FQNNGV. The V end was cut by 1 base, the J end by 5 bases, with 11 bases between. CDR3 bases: TGTGCCAGCAGCTTAGTAAGGGGGGATACCGGGGAGCTGTTTTTT. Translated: CASSLVRGDTGELFF.

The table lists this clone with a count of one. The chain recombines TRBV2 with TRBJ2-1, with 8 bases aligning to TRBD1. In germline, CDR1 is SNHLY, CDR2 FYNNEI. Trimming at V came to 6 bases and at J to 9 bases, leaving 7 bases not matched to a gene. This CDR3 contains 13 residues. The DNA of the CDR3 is TGTGCCAGCAGCGGACAGGGTGTGACTGAGCAGTTCTTC. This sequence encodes CASSGQGVTEQFF.

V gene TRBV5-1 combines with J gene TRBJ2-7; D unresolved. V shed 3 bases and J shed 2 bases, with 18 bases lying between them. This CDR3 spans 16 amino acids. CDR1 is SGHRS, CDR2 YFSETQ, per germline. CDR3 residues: CASSSYPTKLPYEQYF. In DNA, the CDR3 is TGCGCCAGCAGCTCGTATCCTACGAAACTTCCCTACGAGCAGTACTTC.

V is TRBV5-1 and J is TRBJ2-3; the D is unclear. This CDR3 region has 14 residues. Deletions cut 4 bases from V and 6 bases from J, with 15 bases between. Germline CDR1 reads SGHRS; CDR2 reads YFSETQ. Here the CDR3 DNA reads TGCGCCAGCAGCCTGGAGCTAGTGGGCGATACGCAGTATTTT. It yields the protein CASSLELVGDTQYF. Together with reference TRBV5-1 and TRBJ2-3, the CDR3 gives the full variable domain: KAGVTQTPRYLIKTRGQQVTLSCSPISGHRSVSWYQQTPGQGLQFLFEYFSETQRNKGNFPGRFSGRQFSNSRSEMNVSTLELGDSALYLCASSLELVGDTQYFGPGTRLTVL.

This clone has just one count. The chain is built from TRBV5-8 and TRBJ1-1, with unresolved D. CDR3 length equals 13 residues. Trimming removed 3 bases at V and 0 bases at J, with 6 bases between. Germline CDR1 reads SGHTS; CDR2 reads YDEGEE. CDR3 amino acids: CASSSLMNTEAFF. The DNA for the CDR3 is TGTGCCAGCAGCTCCCTTATGAACACTGAAGCTTTCTTT. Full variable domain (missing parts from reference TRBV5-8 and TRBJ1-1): EAGVTQSPTHLIKTRGQQATLRCSPISGHTSVYWYQQALGLGLQFLLWYDEGEERNRGNFPPRFSGRQFPNYSSELNVNALELEDSALYLCASSSLMNTEAFFGQGTRLTVV.

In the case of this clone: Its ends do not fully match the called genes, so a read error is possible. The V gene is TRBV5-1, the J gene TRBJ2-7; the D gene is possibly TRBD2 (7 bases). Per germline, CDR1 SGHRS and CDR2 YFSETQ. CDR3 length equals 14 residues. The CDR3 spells CASSLGGGHYEQYF. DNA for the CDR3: TGCGCCAGCAGTTTGGGAGGGGGACACTACGAGCAGTACTTC.

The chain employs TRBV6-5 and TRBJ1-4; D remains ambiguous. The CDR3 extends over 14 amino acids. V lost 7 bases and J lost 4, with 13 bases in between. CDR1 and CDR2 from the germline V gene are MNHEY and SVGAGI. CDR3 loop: CASNSDGRNEKLFF. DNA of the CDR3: TGTGCCAGCAATTCGGACGGCCGTAATGAAAAACTGTTTTTT.

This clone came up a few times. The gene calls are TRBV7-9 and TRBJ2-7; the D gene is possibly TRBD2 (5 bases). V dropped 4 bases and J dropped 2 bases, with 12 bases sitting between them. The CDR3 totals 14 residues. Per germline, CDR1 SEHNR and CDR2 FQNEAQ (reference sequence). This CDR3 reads CASSYSRRPYEQYF. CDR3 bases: TGTGCCAGCAGCTATAGCCGGAGGCCCTACGAGCAGTACTTC. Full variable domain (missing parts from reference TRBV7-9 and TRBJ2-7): DTGVSQNPRHKITKRGQNVTFRCDPISEHNRLYWYRQTLGQGPEFLTYFQNEAQLEKSRLLSDRFSAERPKGSFSTLEIQRTEQGDSAMYLCASSYSRRPYEQYFGPGTRLTVT.

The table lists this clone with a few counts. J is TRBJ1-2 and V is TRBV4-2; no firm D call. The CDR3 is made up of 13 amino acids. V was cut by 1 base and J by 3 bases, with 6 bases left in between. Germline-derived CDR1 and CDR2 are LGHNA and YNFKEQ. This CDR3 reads CASSQVVYYGYTF. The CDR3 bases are TGTGCCAGCAGCCAAGTAGTATACTATGGCTACACCTTC.

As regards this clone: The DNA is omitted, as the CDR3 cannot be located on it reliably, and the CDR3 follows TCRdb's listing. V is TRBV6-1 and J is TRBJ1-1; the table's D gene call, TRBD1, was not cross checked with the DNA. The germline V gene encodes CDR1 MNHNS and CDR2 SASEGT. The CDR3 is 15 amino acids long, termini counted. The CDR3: CASSAVGGGTGKTFF.

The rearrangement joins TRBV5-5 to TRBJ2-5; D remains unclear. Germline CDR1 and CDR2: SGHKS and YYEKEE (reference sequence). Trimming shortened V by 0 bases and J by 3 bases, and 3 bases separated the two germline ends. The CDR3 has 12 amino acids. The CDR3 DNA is TGTGCCAGCAGCTTGGCCGAAGAGACCCAGTACTTC. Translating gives CASSLAEETQYF.

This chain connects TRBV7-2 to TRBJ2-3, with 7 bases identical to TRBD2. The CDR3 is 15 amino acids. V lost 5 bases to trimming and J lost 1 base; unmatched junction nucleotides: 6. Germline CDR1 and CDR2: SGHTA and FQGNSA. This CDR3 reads CASSQQTSGTDTQYF. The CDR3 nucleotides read TGTGCCAGCAGCCAACAAACTAGCGGCACAGATACGCAGTATTTT.